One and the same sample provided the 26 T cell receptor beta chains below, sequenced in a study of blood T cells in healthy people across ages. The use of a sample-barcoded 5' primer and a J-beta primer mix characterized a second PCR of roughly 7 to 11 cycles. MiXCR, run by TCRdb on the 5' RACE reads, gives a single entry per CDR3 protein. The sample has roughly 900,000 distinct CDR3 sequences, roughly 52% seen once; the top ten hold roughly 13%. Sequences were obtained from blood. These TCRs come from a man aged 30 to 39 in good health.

CDR3 DNA: TGCGCCAGCAGCGCGACAGGGATGGCCCTAGAAGCTTTCTTT. Its protein is CASSATGMALEAFF. The rearrangement uses TRBV4-1 and TRBJ1-1, with 7 bases aligning to TRBD1. Germline CDR1 reads MGHRA; CDR2 reads YSYEKL. The CDR3 covers 14 residues. V dropped 5 bases and J dropped 8; count of bases not matched to a gene: 11.

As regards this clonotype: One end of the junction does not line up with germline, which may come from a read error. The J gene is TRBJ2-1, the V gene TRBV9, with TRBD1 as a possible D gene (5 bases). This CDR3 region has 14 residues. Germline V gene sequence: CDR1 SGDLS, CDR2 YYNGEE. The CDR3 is CASSVGRAYNEQFF. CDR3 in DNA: TGTGCCAGCAGCGTCGGCAGGGCCTATAATGAGCAGTTCTTC.

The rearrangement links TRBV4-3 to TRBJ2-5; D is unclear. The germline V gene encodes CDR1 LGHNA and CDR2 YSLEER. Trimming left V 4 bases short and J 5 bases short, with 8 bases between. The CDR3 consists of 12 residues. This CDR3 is CASSLQIETQYF. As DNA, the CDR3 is TGCGCCAGCAGCCTCCAGATTGAGACCCAGTACTTC.

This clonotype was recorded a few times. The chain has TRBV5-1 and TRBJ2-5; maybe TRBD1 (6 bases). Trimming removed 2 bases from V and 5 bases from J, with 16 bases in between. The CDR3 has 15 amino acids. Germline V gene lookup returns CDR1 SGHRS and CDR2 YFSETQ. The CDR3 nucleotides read TGCGCCAGCAGCTTCCAGGGGTCGTCTGGGGAGACCCAGTACTTC. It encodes CASSFQGSSGETQYF.

CDR3 loop: CASSLAIGDQETQYF. The CDR3 nucleotides read TGTGCCAGCAGCTTAGCTATCGGAGACCAAGAGACCCAGTACTTC. The chain employs TRBV7-9 and TRBJ2-5; no firm D call. Looked up from germline, CDR1 is SEHNR and CDR2 is FQNEAQ (reference sequence). With 0 bases removed from V and 0 bases from J, the gap between germline ends came to 8 bases. The CDR3 length is 15 residues.

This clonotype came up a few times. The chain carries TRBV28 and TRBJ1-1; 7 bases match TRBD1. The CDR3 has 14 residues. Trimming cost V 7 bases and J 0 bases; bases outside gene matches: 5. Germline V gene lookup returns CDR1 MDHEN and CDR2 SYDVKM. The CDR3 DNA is TGTGCCAGCACCGGGACAGCGTTGAACACTGAAGCTTTCTTT. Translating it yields CASTGTALNTEAFF. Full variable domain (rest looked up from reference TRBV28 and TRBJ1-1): DVKVTQSSRYLVKRTGEKVFLECVQDMDHENMFWYRQDPGLGLRLIYFSYDVKMKEKGDIPEGYSVSREKKERFSLILESASTNQTSMYLCASTGTALNTEAFFGQGTRLTVV.

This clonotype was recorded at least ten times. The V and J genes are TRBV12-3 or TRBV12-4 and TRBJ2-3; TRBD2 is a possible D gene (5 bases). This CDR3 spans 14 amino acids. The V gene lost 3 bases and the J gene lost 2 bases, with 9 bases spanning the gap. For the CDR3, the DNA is TGTGCCAGCAGTTTCCGGGGAGACACAGATACGCAGTATTTT. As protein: CASSFRGDTDTQYF.

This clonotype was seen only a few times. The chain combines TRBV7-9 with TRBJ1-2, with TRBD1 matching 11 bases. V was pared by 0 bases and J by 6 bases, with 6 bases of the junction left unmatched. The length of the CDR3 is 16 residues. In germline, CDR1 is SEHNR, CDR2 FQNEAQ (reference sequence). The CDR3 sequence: CASSLAAGQGGHGYTF. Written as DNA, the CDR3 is TGTGCCAGCAGCTTAGCCGCGGGACAGGGGGGTCATGGCTACACCTTC.

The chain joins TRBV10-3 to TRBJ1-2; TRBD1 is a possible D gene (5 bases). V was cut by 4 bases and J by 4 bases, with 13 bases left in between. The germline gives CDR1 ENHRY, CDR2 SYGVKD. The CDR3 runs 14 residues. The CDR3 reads CAISVEGRPYGYTF. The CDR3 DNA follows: TGTGCCATCAGTGTTGAGGGGAGGCCCTATGGCTACACCTTC.

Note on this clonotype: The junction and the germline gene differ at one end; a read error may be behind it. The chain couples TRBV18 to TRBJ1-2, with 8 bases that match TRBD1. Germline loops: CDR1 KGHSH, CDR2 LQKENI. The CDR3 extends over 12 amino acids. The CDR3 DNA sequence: TGTGCCGGCTCACCGGACAGGGTTTGGTACACCTTC. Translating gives CAGSPDRVWYTF. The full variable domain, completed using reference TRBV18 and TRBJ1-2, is NAGVMQNPRHLVRRRGQEARLRCSPMKGHSHVYWYRQLPEEGLKFMVYLQKENIIDESGMPKERFSAEFPKEGPSILRIQQVVRGDSAAYFCAGSPDRVWYTFGSGTRLTVV.

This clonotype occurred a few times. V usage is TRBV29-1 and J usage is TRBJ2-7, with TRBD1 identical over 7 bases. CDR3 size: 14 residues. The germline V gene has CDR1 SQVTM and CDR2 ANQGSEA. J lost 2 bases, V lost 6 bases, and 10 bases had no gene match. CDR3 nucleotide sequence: TGCAGCGTCTCAGGGGGTGGCGGAACCTACGAGCAGTACTTC. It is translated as CSVSGGGGTYEQYF.

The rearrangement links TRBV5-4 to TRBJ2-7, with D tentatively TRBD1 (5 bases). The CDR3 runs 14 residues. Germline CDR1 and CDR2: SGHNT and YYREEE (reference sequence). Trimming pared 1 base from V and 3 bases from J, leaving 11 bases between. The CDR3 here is CASSLWPGRYEQYF. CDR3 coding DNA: TGTGCCAGCAGCTTGTGGCCAGGGCGCTACGAGCAGTACTTC.

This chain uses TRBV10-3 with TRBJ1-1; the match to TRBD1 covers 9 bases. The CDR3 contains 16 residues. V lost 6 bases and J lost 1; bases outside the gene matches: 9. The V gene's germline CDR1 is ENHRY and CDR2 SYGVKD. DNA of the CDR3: TGTGCCATCAGGACACAGCCGGGACAGGGGAACACTGAAGCTTTCTTT. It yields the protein CAIRTQPGQGNTEAFF.

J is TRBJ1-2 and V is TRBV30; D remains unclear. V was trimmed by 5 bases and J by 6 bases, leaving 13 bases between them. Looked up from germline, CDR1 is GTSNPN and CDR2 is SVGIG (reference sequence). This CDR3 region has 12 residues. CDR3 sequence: CAWHWHVDGYTF. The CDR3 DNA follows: TGTGCCTGGCACTGGCACGTGGATGGCTACACCTTC.

CDR3 residues: CASSPQRQTSSYEQYF. The CDR3 nucleotides read TGTGCCAGCAGCCCCCAACGACAGACGAGCTCCTACGAGCAGTACTTC. V usage is TRBV7-6 and J usage is TRBJ2-7, with TRBD1 as a possible D gene (5 bases). CDR3 length: 16 amino acids. CDR1 is SGHVS and CDR2 is FNYEAQ in the germline V gene. V shed 5 bases and J shed 0 bases, with 17 bases lying between them.

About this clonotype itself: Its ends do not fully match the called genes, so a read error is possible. The CDR3 DNA reads as TGCAGCGTAGAAGACAGGTTCAACGAGCAGTACTTC. It yields the protein CSVEDRFNEQYF. J is TRBJ2-7 and V is TRBV29-1, with D possibly matching TRBD1 (6 bases). The CDR3 loop spans 12 amino acids. Germline CDR1 reads SQVTM; CDR2 reads ANQGSEA.

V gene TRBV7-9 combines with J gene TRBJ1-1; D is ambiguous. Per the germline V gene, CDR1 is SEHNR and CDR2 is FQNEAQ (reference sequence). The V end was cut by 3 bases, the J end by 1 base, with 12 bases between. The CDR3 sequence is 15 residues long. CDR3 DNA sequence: TGTGCCAGCAGCTTCATTGATCGACAGAACACTGAAGCTTTCTTT. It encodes CASSFIDRQNTEAFF. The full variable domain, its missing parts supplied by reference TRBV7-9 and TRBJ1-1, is DTGVSQNPRHKITKRGQNVTFRCDPISEHNRLYWYRQTLGQGPEFLTYFQNEAQLEKSRLLSDRFSAERPKGSFSTLEIQRTEQGDSAMYLCASSFIDRQNTEAFFGQGTRLTVV.

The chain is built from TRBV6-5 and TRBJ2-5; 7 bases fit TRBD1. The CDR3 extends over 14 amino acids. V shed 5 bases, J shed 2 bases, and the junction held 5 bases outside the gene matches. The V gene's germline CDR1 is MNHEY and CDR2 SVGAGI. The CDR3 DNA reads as TGTGCCAGCAGTCGAGGGACAGCTCAAGAGACCCAGTACTTC. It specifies CASSRGTAQETQYF.

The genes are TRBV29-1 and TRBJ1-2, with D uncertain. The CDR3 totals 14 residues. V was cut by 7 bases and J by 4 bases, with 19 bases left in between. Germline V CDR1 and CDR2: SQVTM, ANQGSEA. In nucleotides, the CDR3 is TGCAGCGCCGATTTGAGGGCGAGTGGCTATGGCTACACCTTC. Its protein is CSADLRASGYGYTF.

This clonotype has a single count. Written as DNA, the CDR3 is TGCAGTGCCAGCCCCCTGACTAGCGGGGGCCAAGAGACCCAGTACTTC. Translated, it gives CSASPLTSGGQETQYF. J is TRBJ2-5 and V is TRBV20-1; 12 bases agree with TRBD2. The germline gives CDR1 DFQATT, CDR2 SNEGSKA (reference sequence). The CDR3 loop spans 16 amino acids. With V trimmed by 6 bases and J by 1 base, 9 bases remained unmatched.

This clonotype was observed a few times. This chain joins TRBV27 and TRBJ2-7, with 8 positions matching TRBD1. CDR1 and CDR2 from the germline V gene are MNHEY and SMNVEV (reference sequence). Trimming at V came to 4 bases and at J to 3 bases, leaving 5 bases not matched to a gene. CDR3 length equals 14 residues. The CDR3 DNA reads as TGTGCCAGCAGTTCCCCAGGGGGCGTCTACGAGCAGTACTTC. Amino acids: CASSSPGGVYEQYF.

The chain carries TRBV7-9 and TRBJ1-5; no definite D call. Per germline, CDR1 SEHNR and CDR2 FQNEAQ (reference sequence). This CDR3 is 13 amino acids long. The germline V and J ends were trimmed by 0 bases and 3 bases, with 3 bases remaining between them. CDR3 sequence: CASSLAHNQPQHF. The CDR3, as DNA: TGTGCCAGCAGCTTAGCCCACAATCAGCCCCAGCATTTT.

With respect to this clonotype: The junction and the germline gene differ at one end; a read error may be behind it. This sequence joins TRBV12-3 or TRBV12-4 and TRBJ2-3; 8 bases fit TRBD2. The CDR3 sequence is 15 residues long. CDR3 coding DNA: TGTGCCAGCAGTTTAGCGAGCGGGAGAACAGATACGGAGTATTTT. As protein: CASSLASGRTDTEYF.

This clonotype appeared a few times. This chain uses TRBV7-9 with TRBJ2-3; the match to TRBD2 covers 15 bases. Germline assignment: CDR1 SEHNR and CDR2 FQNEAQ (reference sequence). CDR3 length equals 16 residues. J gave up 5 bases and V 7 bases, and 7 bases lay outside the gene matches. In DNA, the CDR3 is TGTGCCAGCACCCCTAGGGGACTAGCGGGGGGAGATACGCAGTATTTT. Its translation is CASTPRGLAGGDTQYF.

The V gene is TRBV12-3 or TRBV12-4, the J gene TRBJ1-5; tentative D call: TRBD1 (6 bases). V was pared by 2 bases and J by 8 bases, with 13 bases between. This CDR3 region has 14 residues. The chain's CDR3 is CASSLRGGREPQHF. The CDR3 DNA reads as TGTGCCAGCAGTTTAAGGGGGGGGAGGGAGCCCCAGCATTTT.

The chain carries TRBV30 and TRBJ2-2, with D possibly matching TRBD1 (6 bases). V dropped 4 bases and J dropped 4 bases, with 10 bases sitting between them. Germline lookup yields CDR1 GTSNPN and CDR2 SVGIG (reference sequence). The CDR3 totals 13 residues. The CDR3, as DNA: TGTGCCTGGACTAAGGACAGCACCGGGGAGCTGTTTTTT. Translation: CAWTKDSTGELFF.